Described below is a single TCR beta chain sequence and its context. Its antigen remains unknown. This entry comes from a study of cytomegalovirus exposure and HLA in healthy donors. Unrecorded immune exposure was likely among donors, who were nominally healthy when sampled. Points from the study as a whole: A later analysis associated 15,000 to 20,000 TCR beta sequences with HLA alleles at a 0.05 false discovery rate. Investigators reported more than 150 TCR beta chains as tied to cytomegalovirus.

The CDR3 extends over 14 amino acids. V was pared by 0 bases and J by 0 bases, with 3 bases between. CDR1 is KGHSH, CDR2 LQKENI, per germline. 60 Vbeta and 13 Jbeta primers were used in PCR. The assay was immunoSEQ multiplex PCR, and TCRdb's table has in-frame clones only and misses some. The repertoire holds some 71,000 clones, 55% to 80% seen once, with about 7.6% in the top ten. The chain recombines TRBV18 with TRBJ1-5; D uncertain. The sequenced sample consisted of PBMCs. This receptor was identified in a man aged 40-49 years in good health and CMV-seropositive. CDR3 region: CASSPPSSNQPQHF. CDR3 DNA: TGTGCCAGCTCACCACCCTCTAGCAATCAGCCCCAGCATTTT.